This TCR beta chain was identified in a study of blood T cell repertoires in COVID-19. Study as a whole: The samples span acute and convalescent COVID-19 from the United States, Italy and Spain. PBMCs, B-cell-depleted T cells, or T cells were the source of the cDNA or gDNA that made up the material.

In the original analysis: Using reference gene primer amplification, nucleated cell counts were estimated. Produced via immunoSEQ multiplex PCR; TCRdb's table is partial and in-frame only. That table gives V, J and clone size, and the DNA gave D and trimming. The table has roughly 40,000 clones, about 90% seen once. The germline V gene encodes CDR1 GTSNPN and CDR2 SVGIG (reference sequence). With V trimmed by 5 bases and J by 7 bases, 3 bases remained unmatched. CDR3 length: 13 amino acids. The chain combines TRBV30 with TRBJ2-2; TRBD1 agrees at 11 bases. The sequenced sample was peripheral blood. The sequence was obtained from a man between 45 and 60 years old with active COVID-19. CDR3 loop: CAWGTGGHGELFF. The CDR3 DNA is TGTGCCTGGGGGACAGGGGGTCACGGGGAGCTGTTTTTT.